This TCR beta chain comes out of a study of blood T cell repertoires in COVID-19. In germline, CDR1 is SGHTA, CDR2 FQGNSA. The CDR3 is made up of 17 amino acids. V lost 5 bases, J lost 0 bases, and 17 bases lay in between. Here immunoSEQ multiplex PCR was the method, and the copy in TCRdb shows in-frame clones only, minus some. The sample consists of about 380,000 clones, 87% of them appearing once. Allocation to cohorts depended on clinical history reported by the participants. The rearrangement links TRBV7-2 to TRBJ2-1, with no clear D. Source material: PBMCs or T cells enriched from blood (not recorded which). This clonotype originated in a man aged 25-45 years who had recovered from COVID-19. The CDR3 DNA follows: TGTGCCAGCAGCACAGCCCACAGCCGTCCCTCCTACAATGAGCAGTTCTTC. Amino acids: CASSTAHSRPSYNEQFF.